The present T cell receptor (beta chain) was sequenced within a study of cytomegalovirus exposure and HLA in healthy donors. Donors counted as nominally healthy when sampled, yet unrecorded immune exposures were likely. Notes on this clone: Its antigen is not identified.

V shed 7 bases and J 0 bases; nucleotides not matched to a gene: 4. Germline V gives CDR1 SGHRS, CDR2 YFSETQ. The CDR3 is 14 amino acids. The PCR ran on 60 Vbeta and 13 Jbeta primers. Libraries were prepared by immunoSEQ multiplex PCR; TCRdb keeps only in-frame clonotypes and omits some of them. The repertoire holds about 120,000 clones, with roughly 63% as singletons. Notes on the study in general: Three CMV-associated chains proved CMV antigen-specific in vitro. Later analysis indicated greater clonal expansion among HLA-associated TCR beta chains than among equally common other chains. Rarity characterized most TCR sequences, yet some public TCRs appeared in many donors.

The clonotype comes from a man in his forties in good health and CMV-seropositive. The sequencing input was PBMCs. This chain links TRBV5-1 with TRBJ2-3, with 8 positions matching TRBD1. The CDR3 sequence is CASRTGSSTDTQYF. CDR3 nucleotide sequence: TGCGCCAGCCGGACAGGGTCTAGCACAGATACGCAGTATTTT. Based on the CDR3 plus reference TRBV5-1 and TRBJ2-3, the full variable domain is KAGVTQTPRYLIKTRGQQVTLSCSPISGHRSVSWYQQTPGQGLQFLFEYFSETQRNKGNFPGRFSGRQFSNSRSEMNVSTLELGDSALYLCASRTGSSTDTQYFGPGTRLTVL.